These 5 T cell receptor beta chains share one sample of origin, sequenced in a study of T cell responses to AZD1222 COVID-19 vaccine. TCRdb's copy holds only in-frame clones and misses some; the assay was immunoSEQ multiplex PCR. The sample carries 80,000 or so clones, roughly 90% recorded once. The sequencing used peripheral blood, collected 28 days after the second AZD1222 dose. These receptor sequences come from an adult who received the AZD1222 COVID-19 vaccine.

The chain uses TRBV6-2 or TRBV6-3 and TRBJ2-1, with 12 bases matching TRBD2. Germline CDR1 reads MNHEY; CDR2 reads SVGEGT. This CDR3 spans 15 amino acids. V lost 2 bases to trimming and J lost 6 bases; unmatched junction nucleotides: 2. The CDR3 coding sequence is TGTGCCAGCAGTTACCTAGCGGGAGGGGGCAATGAGCAGTTCTTC. Amino acid sequence: CASSYLAGGGNEQFF.

The chain links TRBV4-1 to TRBJ2-3, with a possible D match to TRBD2 (6 bases). V shed 1 base and J shed 2 bases, with 19 bases lying between them. The length of the CDR3 is 18 residues. CDR1 is MGHRA and CDR2 is YSYEKL in the germline V gene. CDR3 region: CASSQAAWERAYTDTQYF. The CDR3 region has the DNA TGCGCCAGCAGCCAAGCGGCCTGGGAGCGGGCCTACACAGATACGCAGTATTTT.

The chain's CDR3 is CASSSRASGALYEQYF. The CDR3 bases are TGTGCCAGCAGTTCCAGAGCTAGCGGGGCCCTCTACGAGCAGTACTTC. The chain is built from TRBV6-5 and TRBJ2-7, with 9 bases lining up with TRBD2. The J segment lost 3 bases and the V segment lost 4 bases, leaving 10 bases of the junction unmatched. CDR3 size: 16 residues. CDR1 is MNHEY, CDR2 SVGAGI, per germline.

This clone was found a few times. The chain combines TRBV11-3 with TRBJ2-1; 9 bases fit TRBD2. Germline V lookup: CDR1 SGHNT, CDR2 YENEEA. The CDR3 spans 16 residues. V dropped 1 base and J dropped 9; count of bases not matched to a gene: 10. CDR3 in amino acids: CASSLGLVGGRGEQFF. The CDR3 DNA is TGTGCCAGCAGCTTAGGTTTGGTGGGCGGGAGGGGTGAGCAGTTCTTC.

The chain has TRBV4-1 and TRBJ1-1; D ambiguous. This CDR3 comprises 14 residues. Trimming pared 1 base from V and 0 bases from J, leaving 6 bases between. Germline-derived CDR1 and CDR2 are MGHRA and YSYEKL. As DNA, the CDR3 is TGCGCCAGCAGCCAAGGCAAAGTGAACACTGAAGCTTTCTTT. Protein product: CASSQGKVNTEAFF.